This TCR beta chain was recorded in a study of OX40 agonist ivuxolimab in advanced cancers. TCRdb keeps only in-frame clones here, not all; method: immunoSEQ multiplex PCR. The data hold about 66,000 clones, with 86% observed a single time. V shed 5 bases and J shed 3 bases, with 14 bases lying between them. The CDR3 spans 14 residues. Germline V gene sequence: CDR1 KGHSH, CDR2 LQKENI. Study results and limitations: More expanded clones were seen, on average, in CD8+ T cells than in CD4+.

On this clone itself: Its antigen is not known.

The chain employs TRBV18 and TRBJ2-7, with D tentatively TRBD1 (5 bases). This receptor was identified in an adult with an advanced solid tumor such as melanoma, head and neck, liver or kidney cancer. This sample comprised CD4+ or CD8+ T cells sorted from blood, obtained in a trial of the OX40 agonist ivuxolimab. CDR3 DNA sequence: TGTGCCAGCTCAGAGGCGCCAGGGCTCTACGAGCAGTACTTC. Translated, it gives CASSEAPGLYEQYF.